This section outlines one T cell receptor (beta chain) sequence together with its context. These data are taken from a study of shared clonotypes between healthy human individuals. Only in-frame clones appear in the TCRdb table, and some are missing; sequencing was by immunoSEQ multiplex PCR. The sample comprises around 2.5 million clones, approximately 93% of which are singletons, and 0.36% rests with the top ten. Germline V gene sequence: CDR1 SGHRS, CDR2 YFSETQ. CDR3 length: 14 residues. V shed 7 bases, J shed 5 bases, and the junction held 8 bases outside the gene matches. The origin of this receptor is a man between 18 and 29 years old in good health. Some clones in this sample may be carry-over from other donors' samples. This rearrangement joins TRBV5-1 to TRBJ1-5, with 8 bases identical to TRBD1. The sequenced sample was naive CD4+ T cells from PBMCs. Subset described: CD45RA+ positively selected. The CDR3 bases are TGCGCCAGCCGAGGACAGGGTATGGATCAGCCCCAGCATTTT. This gives the protein CASRGQGMDQPQHF.